What follows is one T cell receptor (beta chain) and its context. Antigen specificity is unknown. The data stem from a study of beta chain features in type 1 diabetes. General observations from the study: For Type 1 diabetes patients, all four CD4+ subsets carried TCRB CDR3s that were moderately but significantly shorter. HLA influence on TCRB rearrangement stayed unresolved here. Patients with type 1 diabetes carried fewer insertions and had more deletions at their VDJ junctions.

The investigators reverse transcribed all of the isolated RNA, so they sequenced expressed TCRB transcripts. Sequencing used immunoSEQ multiplex PCR; TCRdb keeps in-frame clones, though not all of them. The data contain some 330,000 clones, 11% of them singletons. The CDR3 sequence is 15 residues long. V and J are TRBV21-1 and TRBJ2-2; whether TRBD1, the table's D call, matches the DNA was not checked. TRBV21-1 is designated a pseudogene. The specimen was naive CD4+ T cells from blood. The source of this sequence is a woman younger than 45 in good health. The CDR3 sequence: CASSKLSRVTGELFF. Written as DNA, the CDR3 is TGTGCCAGCAGCAAACTGTCCAGGGTCACCGGGGAGCTGTTTTTT.